The clone carrying this T cell receptor (delta chain) rates as large (0.1 to 1%). Its specificity is not known. A read error may be the cause here, since a much bigger clone is one base away. Reverse transcription of PBMC RNA used primers specific for the gamma and delta chains. TCRdb redid clone calling on the RT-PCR reads using CATT. The sample lists 250 to 350 delta-chain clones, over 15% occurring once. This record belongs to a study of delta chains in infants with herpesvirus infections. Study overall: Ugandan infants were followed prospectively from birth through primary CMV infection. A public fetal Vdelta1/Vgamma8 clonotype was sought in postnatally CMV-infected infants. Findings and caveats of the study: CMV-uninfected infants might carry this public clonotype below detection.

Germline V CDR1 and CDR2: TSESDYY, QEAYKQQN. The CDR3 loop spans 22 amino acids. Trimming shortened V by 1 base and J by 7 bases, and 38 bases separated the two germline ends. The genes are TRAV38-2/DV8 and TRDJ1; D may be TRDD3 (7 bases). This receptor was obtained from a human donor who was a Ugandan infant, either HIV-exposed or HIV-unexposed (not recorded which). Sequenced here: peripheral blood, sampled at time point 2 of longitudinal follow-up. The CDR3 nucleotides are TGTGCTTATAGGAGCTCTATGCCTTCCCCCAGGTTTACTGGGGTCCAGGGCGTTAAACTCATCTTT. Translated, it gives CAYRSSMPSPRFTGVQGVKLIF.